These 12 T cell receptor beta chains were all obtained from the same sample, sequenced in a study of graft-versus-host responses after intestinal transplantation listed by TCRdb under 2021. The sample's time point label is to be understood as: cells obtained before transplantation from donor or recipient. Library prep was done by the immunoSEQ multiplex PCR assay. Entries here come from immuneACCESS through TCRdb and include only in-frame sequences with V and J called. Some clones fail to appear in such tables; in the studies checked, an unresolved V gene covers under half of the shortfall, and the cause of the remainder is unknown. The sample profile shows tens of thousands of clones; under 50% of them were found once. 0.7% to 0.9% of the sample is held by the ten biggest clonotypes. This sample comprised alloreactive CD4+ T cells from a mixed lymphocyte reaction culture, obtained before intestinal transplant. In light of the paper, this sample's cell subset or site label describes: CFSE-low proliferating T cells sorted from approximately six-day pre-transplant mixed lymphocyte reaction (GvH or HvG direction). The receptors shown here come from a human patient who received an intestinal transplant.

This clone turned up a few times. V usage is TRBV10-3 and J usage is TRBJ2-1, with a tentative D call TRBD2 (5 bases). The V and J ends lost 2 bases and 4 bases respectively, with 6 bases between them. The CDR3 consists of 13 residues. Germline V CDR1 and CDR2: ENHRY, SYGVKD. CDR3: CAISEAGYNEQFF. The CDR3 nucleotides are TGTGCCATCAGTGAGGCGGGTTACAATGAGCAGTTCTTC.

This clone occurred a few times. This sequence joins TRBV9 and TRBJ2-5; 7 positions match TRBD2. This CDR3 spans 14 amino acids. The V gene's germline CDR1 is SGDLS and CDR2 YYNGEE. Trimming cost V 0 bases and J 1 base; bases outside gene matches: 0. The CDR3 loop reads CASSVGGGQETQYF. The CDR3 DNA follows: TGTGCCAGCAGCGTAGGGGGGGGCCAAGAGACCCAGTACTTC.

V usage is TRBV6-1 and J usage is TRBJ1-5, with D tentatively TRBD1 (5 bases). The CDR3 spans 15 residues. V gave up 8 bases and J gave up 3 bases, with 17 bases separating them. CDR1 is MNHNS and CDR2 is SASEGT in the germline V gene. The CDR3 bases are TGTGCCAGCCAACCATCAGGGTTGGTCAATCAGCCCCAGCATTTT. Translated, it gives CASQPSGLVNQPQHF.

The chain has TRBV10-1 and TRBJ1-1; 7 nucleotides line up with TRBD1. This CDR3 contains 14 residues. Germline V gives CDR1 WNHNN, CDR2 SYGVQD (reference sequence). Losses at the gene ends were 6 bases for V and 5 bases for J; bases not matched to a gene: 9. CDR3 loop: CASSQSTGVTEAFF. The CDR3, as DNA: TGCGCCAGCAGCCAAAGTACAGGGGTAACTGAAGCTTTCTTT.

This clone came up a few times. This rearrangement joins TRBV18 to TRBJ2-3, with D uncertain. The V and J ends lost 1 base and 1 base respectively, with 3 bases between them. CDR1 KGHSH and CDR2 LQKENI come from the germline V gene. This CDR3 comprises 13 residues. The CDR3: CASSPRGTDTQYF. In nucleotides, the CDR3 is TGTGCCAGCTCACCACGCGGCACAGATACGCAGTATTTT.

This clone is classed as medium-sized. The rearrangement links TRBV10-3 to TRBJ2-7, with D perhaps TRBD1 (5 bases). This CDR3 region has 13 residues. Per germline, CDR1 ENHRY and CDR2 SYGVKD. V gave up 6 bases and J gave up 7 bases, with 16 bases separating them. The CDR3 DNA follows: TGTGCCATCAGCGGTTTGGGGCTTTGGGAGCAGTACTTC. Protein product: CAISGLGLWEQYF.

This clone has only a few counts. This sequence joins TRBV5-1 and TRBJ2-7; 8 bases line up with TRBD1. The CDR3 runs to 14 residues. Germline lookup yields CDR1 SGHRS and CDR2 YFSETQ. The V segment lost 5 bases and the J segment 4 bases; nucleotides outside the gene matches: 8. CDR3 nucleotides: TGCGCCAGCAGTCTGACCGGGACAGGATACGAGCAGTACTTC. As protein: CASSLTGTGYEQYF.

The rearrangement uses TRBV2 and TRBJ2-2; 11 bases line up with TRBD2. V lost 2 bases and J lost 8; bases outside the gene matches: 7. The CDR3 totals 16 residues. Germline lookup yields CDR1 SNHLY and CDR2 FYNNEI. In DNA, the CDR3 is TGTGCCAGCAGTGAAATGACTAGCGGGGTGGTAGGGGAGCTGTTTTTT. It is translated as CASSEMTSGVVGELFF.

Here the CDR3 reads CASEKNGLAQQYF. CDR3 bases: TGTGCCAGTGAGAAGAATGGACTAGCACAACAGTACTTC. The J gene is TRBJ2-5, the V gene TRBV25-1, with 8 bases identical to TRBD2. This CDR3 is built from 13 residues. CDR1 and CDR2 (germline): MGHDK, SYGVNS. The trim removed 9 bases at V and 11 bases at J, leaving 14 bases unmatched. The complete variable domain, with remaining parts taken from reference TRBV25-1 and TRBJ2-5, reads EADIYQTPRYLVIGTGKKITLECSQTMGHDKMYWYQQDPGMELHLIHYSYGVNSTEKGDLSSESTVSRIRTEHFPLTLESARPSHTSQYLCASEKNGLAQQYFGPGTRLLVL.

This clone occurred a few times. The chain has TRBV9 and TRBJ2-1; TRBD2 matches 9 bases. Trimming removed 6 bases from V and 7 bases from J; junction bases left unmatched: 14. The CDR3 covers 16 residues. The germline gives CDR1 SGDLS, CDR2 YYNGEE. Here the CDR3 DNA reads TGTGCCAGCACCCCCAGGTCAGCGGGGGGCGGTAATGAGCAGTTCTTC. Protein: CASTPRSAGGGNEQFF.

On this clone itself: Because the CDR3's place on the DNA is in doubt, the DNA is left out and the CDR3 is given as listed by TCRdb. This chain connects TRBV12-2 to TRBJ2-3; TRBD2, the D gene given by the table, was not confirmed from the DNA. TRBV12-2 is listed as a pseudogene. The CDR3 spans 15 amino acids, including both terminal residues. The CDR3: CASRLFGGGADTQYF.

This clone was seen only a few times. The chain is built from TRBV20-1 and TRBJ2-3; the D is unclear. Trimming shortened V by 3 bases and J by 5 bases, and 3 bases separated the two germline ends. This CDR3 spans 10 amino acids. Germline V gives CDR1 DFQATT, CDR2 SNEGSKA (reference sequence). As DNA, the CDR3 is TGCAGTGCTAGGAGAGATACGCAGTATTTT. Amino acid sequence: CSARRDTQYF.